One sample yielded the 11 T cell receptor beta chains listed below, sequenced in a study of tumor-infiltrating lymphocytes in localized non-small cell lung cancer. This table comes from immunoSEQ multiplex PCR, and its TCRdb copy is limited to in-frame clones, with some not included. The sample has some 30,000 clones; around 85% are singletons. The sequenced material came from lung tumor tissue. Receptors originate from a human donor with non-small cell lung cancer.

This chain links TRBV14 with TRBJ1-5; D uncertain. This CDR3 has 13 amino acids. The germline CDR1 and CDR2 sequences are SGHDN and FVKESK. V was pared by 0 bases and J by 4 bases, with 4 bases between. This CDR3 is CASSQDQNQPQHF. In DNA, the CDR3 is TGTGCCAGCAGCCAAGACCAAAATCAGCCCCAGCATTTT.

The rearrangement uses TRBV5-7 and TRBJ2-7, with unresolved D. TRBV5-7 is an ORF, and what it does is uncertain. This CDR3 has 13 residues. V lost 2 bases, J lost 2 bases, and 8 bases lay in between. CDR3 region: CASSLGGTYEQYF. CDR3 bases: TGTGCCAGCAGCTTAGGCGGAACCTACGAGCAGTACTTC.

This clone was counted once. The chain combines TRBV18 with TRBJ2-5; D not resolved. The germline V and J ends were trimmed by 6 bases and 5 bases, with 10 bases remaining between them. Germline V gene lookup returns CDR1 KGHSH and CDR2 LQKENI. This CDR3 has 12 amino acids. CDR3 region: CASSLTRETQYF. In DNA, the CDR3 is TGTGCCAGCTCCCTAACTCGGGAGACCCAGTACTTC.

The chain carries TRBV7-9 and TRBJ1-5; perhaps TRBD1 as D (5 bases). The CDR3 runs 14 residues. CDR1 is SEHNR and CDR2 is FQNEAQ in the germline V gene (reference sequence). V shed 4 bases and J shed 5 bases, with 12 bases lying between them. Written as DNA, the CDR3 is TGTGCCAGCAGCTCTGGGTTAGGGGATCAGCCCCAGCATTTT. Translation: CASSSGLGDQPQHF. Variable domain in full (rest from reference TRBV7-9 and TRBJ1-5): DTGVSQNPRHKITKRGQNVTFRCDPISEHNRLYWYRQTLGQGPEFLTYFQNEAQLEKSRLLSDRFSAERPKGSFSTLEIQRTEQGDSAMYLCASSSGLGDQPQHFGDGTRLSIL.

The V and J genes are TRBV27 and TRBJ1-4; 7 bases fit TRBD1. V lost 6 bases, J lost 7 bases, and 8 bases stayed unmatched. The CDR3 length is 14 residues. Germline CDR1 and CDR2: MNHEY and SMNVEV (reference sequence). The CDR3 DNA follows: TGTGCCAGCAGGTTCTTAGGGGGCGGTGAAAAACTGTTTTTT. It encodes CASRFLGGGEKLFF.

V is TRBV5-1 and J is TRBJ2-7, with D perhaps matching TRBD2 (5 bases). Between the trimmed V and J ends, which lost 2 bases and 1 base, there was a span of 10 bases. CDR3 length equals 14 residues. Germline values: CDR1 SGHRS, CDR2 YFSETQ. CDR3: CASSFRDQSYEQYF. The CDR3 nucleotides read TGCGCCAGCAGCTTCCGGGATCAATCCTACGAGCAGTACTTC.

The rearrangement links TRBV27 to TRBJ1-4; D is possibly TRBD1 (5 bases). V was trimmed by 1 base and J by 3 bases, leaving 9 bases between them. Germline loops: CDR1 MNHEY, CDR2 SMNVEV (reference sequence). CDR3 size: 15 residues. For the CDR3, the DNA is TGTGCCAGCAGTTTATTAGGGGCTGCTAATGAAAAACTGTTTTTT. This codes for CASSLLGAANEKLFF.

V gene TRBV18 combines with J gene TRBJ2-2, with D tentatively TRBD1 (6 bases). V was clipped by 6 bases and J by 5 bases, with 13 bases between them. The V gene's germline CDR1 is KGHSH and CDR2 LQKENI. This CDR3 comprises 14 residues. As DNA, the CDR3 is TGTGCCAGCTCGCACAAACAGGGAACCGGGGAGCTGTTTTTT. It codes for CASSHKQGTGELFF.

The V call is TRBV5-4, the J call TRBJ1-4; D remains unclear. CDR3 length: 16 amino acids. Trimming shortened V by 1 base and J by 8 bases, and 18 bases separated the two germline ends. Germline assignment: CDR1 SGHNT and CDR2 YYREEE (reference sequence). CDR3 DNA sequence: TGTGCCAGCAGCTTGAGGCAGTTTGTAGGAGTCGAAAAACTGTTTTTT. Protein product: CASSLRQFVGVEKLFF.

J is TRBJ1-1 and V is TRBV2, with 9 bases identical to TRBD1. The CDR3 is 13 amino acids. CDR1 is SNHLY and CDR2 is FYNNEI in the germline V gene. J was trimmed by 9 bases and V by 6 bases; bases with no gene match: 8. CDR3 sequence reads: CASRRDRDMQAFF. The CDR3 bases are TGTGCCAGCAGGAGGGACAGGGACATGCAAGCTTTCTTT.

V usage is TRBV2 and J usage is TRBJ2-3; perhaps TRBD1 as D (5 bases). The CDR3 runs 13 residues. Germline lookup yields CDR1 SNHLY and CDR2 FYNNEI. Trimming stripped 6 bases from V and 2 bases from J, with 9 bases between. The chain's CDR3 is CASSRESTDTQYF. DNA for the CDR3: TGTGCCAGCAGCAGGGAATCCACAGATACGCAGTATTTT.